This TCR beta chain was obtained from a study of metastatic and nonmetastatic thyroid tumors. At the level of the study: Repertoire comparisons spanned blood and tumor or nodule tissue from malignant and benign thyroid patients.

No patient had received any treatment before thyroid surgery. This CDR3 spans 13 amino acids. V was pared by 4 bases and J by 1 base, with 6 bases between. The V gene's germline CDR1 is SGHRS and CDR2 YFSETQ. TCRdb re-processed the PCR reads through MiXCR. The repertoire includes 26,000 or so clones, roughly 17% of them detected once, and roughly 4% sits in the top ten. This TCR was sampled from a female donor with papillary thyroid cancer or a benign thyroid nodule (not recorded which). Some clones in this sample may be carry-over from other donors' samples. The sequencing sample was made of blood. V gene TRBV5-1 combines with J gene TRBJ1-5, with D unresolved. The CDR3 reads CASSLASNQPQHF. CDR3 DNA sequence: TGCGCCAGCAGCCTGGCCAGCAATCAGCCCCAGCATTTT.